This T cell receptor beta chain derives from a study of cytomegalovirus exposure and HLA in healthy donors. About the research overall: Findings of an earlier analysis included roughly 110 million unique TCR beta sequences from roughly 200 million T cells.

Per the germline V gene, CDR1 is MDHEN and CDR2 is SYDVKM. With 3 bases clipped from V and 10 bases from J, the junction kept 8 bases outside the gene matches. The CDR3 extends over 14 amino acids. Primers included in the PCR were 60 Vbeta and 13 Jbeta primers. Sequencing used immunoSEQ multiplex PCR; TCRdb keeps in-frame clones, though not all of them. The sample includes more than 95,000 clones, under 85% of them seen just once. Findings of the study overall: Previously analyzed data showed that most TCR beta V segments were productive at a frequency of about 87% or about 30%. According to the study, around 160 TCR beta chains were cytomegalovirus-associated. The likely explanation for a cluster of highly shared sequence variants was sequencing artifact.

Concerning this clone: The antigen is unknown.

The V gene is TRBV28, the J gene TRBJ2-1; 8 nucleotides align to TRBD2. The sample comprised PBMCs. The clonotype originates from a man over 45 in good health and CMV-seropositive. The CDR3 DNA reads TGTGCCAGCAGTTTGGTAGCGGGGCCCACAGAGCAGTTCTTC. Translation gives CASSLVAGPTEQFF.